This TCR beta chain is from a study of cytomegalovirus exposure and HLA in healthy donors. The table came from immunoSEQ multiplex PCR; TCRdb's copy has only in-frame clones and leaves some out. The table has about 160,000 clones, 88% seen once; the top ten hold just under 3%. V dropped 1 base and J dropped 2 bases, with 9 bases sitting between them. The length of the CDR3 is 15 residues. CDR1 is SEHNR and CDR2 is FQNEAQ in the germline V gene (reference sequence). V is TRBV7-9 and J is TRBJ1-3; the D gene is possibly TRBD1 (5 bases). Sequencing was done on a sample of PBMCs. The sequence was collected from a man younger than 35 in good health and CMV-seronegative. This CDR3 reads CASSLGRVAGNTIYF. The CDR3 DNA sequence: TGTGCCAGCAGCTTAGGCAGGGTAGCTGGAAACACCATATATTTT.